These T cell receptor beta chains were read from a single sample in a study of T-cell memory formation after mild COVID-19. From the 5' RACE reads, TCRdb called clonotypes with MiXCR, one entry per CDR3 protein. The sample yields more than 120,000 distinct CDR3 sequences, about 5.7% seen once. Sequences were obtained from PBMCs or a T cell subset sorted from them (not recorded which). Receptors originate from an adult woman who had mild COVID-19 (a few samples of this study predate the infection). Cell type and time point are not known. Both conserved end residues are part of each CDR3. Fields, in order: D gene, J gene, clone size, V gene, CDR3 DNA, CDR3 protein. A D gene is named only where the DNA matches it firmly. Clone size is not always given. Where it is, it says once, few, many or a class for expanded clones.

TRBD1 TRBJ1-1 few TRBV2 TGTGCCAGCAGGATGACAGGGGAGGCTTTCTTT CASRMTGEAFF
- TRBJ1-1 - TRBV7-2 TGTGCCAGCAGCCCGCGCTCCGGGGGGCTTGAAGCTTTCTTT CASSPRSGGLEAFF
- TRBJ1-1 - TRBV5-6 TGTGCCAGCAGCTCAGCAGGGAGGGACACTGAAGCTTTCTTT CASSSAGRDTEAFF
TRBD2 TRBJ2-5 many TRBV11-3 TGTGCCAGCAGCTTTCAGGGAGGGAAGACCCAGTACTTC CASSFQGGKTQYF
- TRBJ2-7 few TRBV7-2 TGTGCCAGCAGCTTGCAATCAAGCTCCTACGAGCAGTACTTC CASSLQSSSYEQYF
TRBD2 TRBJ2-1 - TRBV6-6 TGTGCCAGCAGTTACTCCTGGACTAGCGGGAAATCCCATGAGCAGTTCTTC CASSYSWTSGKSHEQFF
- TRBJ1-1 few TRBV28 TGTGCCAGCAGGCTCCAGGGGTTGAACACTGAAGCTTTCTTT CASRLQGLNTEAFF
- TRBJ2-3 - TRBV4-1 TGCGCCAGCAGCCAAGATAGGAATACGCAGTATTTT CASSQDRNTQYF
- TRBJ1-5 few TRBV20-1 TGCAGTGCTAGAGTCGGGGCAGGGAATCAGCCCCAGCATTTT CSARVGAGNQPQHF
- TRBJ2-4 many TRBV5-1 TGCGCCAGCAGCTTGGCCGAGGCCAAAAACATTCAGTACTTC CASSLAEAKNIQYF
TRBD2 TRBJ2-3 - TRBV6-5 TGTGCCAGCAGTCTGATAGCGGGAGCCCGCACAGATACGCAGTATTTT CASSLIAGARTDTQYF
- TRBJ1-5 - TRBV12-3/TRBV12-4 TGTGCCAGCAGTTTCGGGGTGGGTAGCAATCAGCCCCAGCATTTT CASSFGVGSNQPQHF
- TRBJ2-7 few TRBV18 TGTGCCAGCTCACCACGGATGTCAGGCTCCTACGAGCAGTACTTC CASSPRMSGSYEQYF
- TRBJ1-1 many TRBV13 TGTGCCAGCAGCTTTCGGGGAGGCACTGAAGCTTTCTTT CASSFRGGTEAFF
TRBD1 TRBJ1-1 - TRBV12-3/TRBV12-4 TGTGCCAGCAGGGTCCGGCAGACAGGGGGGCTTTTAGAAAAGAACACTGAAGCTTTCTTT CASRVRQTGGLLEKNTEAFF
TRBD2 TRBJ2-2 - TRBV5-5 TGTGCCAGCAGCTTGAGCGGGAGGGGGACCGGGGAGCTGTTTTTT CASSLSGRGTGELFF
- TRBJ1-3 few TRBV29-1 TGCAGCGTGACAGTCTCTGGAAACACCATATATTTT CSVTVSGNTIYF
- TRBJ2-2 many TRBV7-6 TGTGCCAGCAGCTTAGCGCAATTGGGCAGGTCAACCGGGGAGCTGTTTTTT CASSLAQLGRSTGELFF
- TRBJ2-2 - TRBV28 TGTGCCAGCAGTTTATTGGTCAGGGTGGGCACCGGGGAGCTGTTTTTT CASSLLVRVGTGELFF
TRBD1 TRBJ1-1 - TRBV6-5 TGTGCCAGCAGCCCCGACAGGGGAGGGACTGAAGCTTTATTT CASSPDRGGTEALF
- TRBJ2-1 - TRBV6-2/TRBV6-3 TGTGCCAGCACTCTTAGCGGTTCCTACAATGAGCAGTTCTTC CASTLSGSYNEQFF
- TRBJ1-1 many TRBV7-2 TGTGCCAGCAGTTCCCAGGTGGTCGACACTGAAGCTTTCTTT CASSSQVVDTEAFF
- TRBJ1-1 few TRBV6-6 TGTGCCAGCGGGGAGGCGAGCACTGAAGCTTTCTTT CASGEASTEAFF
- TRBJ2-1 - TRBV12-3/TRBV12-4 TGTGCCAGCAGTTTAATTTGGAATGAGCAGTTCTTC CASSLIWNEQFF
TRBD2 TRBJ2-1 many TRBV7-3 TGTGCCAGCAGCTCCACTAGCGACCCCTACAATGAGCAGTTCTTC CASSSTSDPYNEQFF
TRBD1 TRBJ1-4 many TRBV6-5 TGTGCCAGCAGACCGACAGGGCGAAATGAAAAACTGTTTTTT CASRPTGRNEKLFF
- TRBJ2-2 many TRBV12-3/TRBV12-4 TGTGCCAGCAGTTTTCGGGCTAACGGGGAGCTGTTTTTT CASSFRANGELFF
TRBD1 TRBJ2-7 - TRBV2 TGTGCCAGCAGTGAAATGGGACAGGGTTACGAGCAGTACTTC CASSEMGQGYEQYF
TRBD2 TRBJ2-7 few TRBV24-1 TGTGCCACCAGTGATTTGGGGGGGGCCTACGAGCAGTACTTC CATSDLGGAYEQYF
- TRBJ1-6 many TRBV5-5 TGTGCCAGCAGCCCAGGGATCGCCCTCCACTTT CASSPGIALHF
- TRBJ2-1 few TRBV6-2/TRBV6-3 TGTGCCTCGAGCGGAACTAACAATGAGCAGTTCTTC CASSGTNNEQFF
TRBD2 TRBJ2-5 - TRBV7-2 TGTGCCAGCAGCGGATATAGCGGGATTCGAGAGACCCAGTACTTC CASSGYSGIRETQYF
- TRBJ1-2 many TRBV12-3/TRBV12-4 TGTGCCAGTCCGGGGCCTGAGTATACTAACTATGGCTACACCTTC CASPGPEYTNYGYTF
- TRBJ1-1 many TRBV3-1 TGTGCCAGCAGCCGGACTGAAGCTTTCTTT CASSRTEAFF
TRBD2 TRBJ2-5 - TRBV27 TGTGCCAGCAGTTTCGGGGGGACTATCCAAGAGACCCAGTACTTC CASSFGGTIQETQYF
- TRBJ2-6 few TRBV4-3 TGCGCCAGCAGCCTCAGGGTCGGCCCTGGGGCCAACGTCCTGACTTTC CASSLRVGPGANVLTF
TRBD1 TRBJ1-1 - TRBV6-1 TGTGCCAGCAGTCACCCGGGCCGACAGGGCGAAGCTTTCTTT CASSHPGRQGEAFF
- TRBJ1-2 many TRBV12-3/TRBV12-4 TGTGCCAGCAGTTTAGGAGGGTCTAACTATGGCTACACCTTC CASSLGGSNYGYTF
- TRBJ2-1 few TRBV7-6 TGTGCCAGCAGTCACCACTGGGACTACAATGAGCAGTTCTTC CASSHHWDYNEQFF
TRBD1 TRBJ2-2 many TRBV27 TGTGCCAGCAGTTTAGGGACAGGGCCCACCGGGGAGCTGTTTTTT CASSLGTGPTGELFF
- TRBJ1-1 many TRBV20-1 TGCAGTGCTAGAGATCAGGGGACAAAGAACACTGAAGCTTTCTTT CSARDQGTKNTEAFF
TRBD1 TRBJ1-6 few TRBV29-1 TGCAGCGTGCAATGGACAGGGGCCTATAATTCACCCCTCCACTTT CSVQWTGAYNSPLHF
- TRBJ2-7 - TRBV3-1 TGTGCCAGCAGCCGACTACAGGGTAAACACGAGCAGTACTTC CASSRLQGKHEQYF
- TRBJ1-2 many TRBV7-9 TGTGCCAGCAGCTTAGCCCTAGGGCAGCTCGCCAAGGGCTACACCTTC CASSLALGQLAKGYTF
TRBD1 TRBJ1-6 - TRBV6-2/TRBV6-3 TGTGCCAGCAGACGGTCGGGACAGGGAAATTCACCCCTCCACTTT CASRRSGQGNSPLHF
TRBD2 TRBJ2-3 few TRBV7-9 TGTGCCAGCAGCTTACGAGGACTAGCGGGAGATAAGAGTGGCGGTACGCAGTATTTT CASSLRGLAGDKSGGTQYF
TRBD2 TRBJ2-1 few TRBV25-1 TGTGCCAGCACCCGGGGGACTAGCGGGAACAATGAGCAGTTCTTC CASTRGTSGNNEQFF
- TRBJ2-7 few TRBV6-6 TGTGCCAGCCTCGGACTCAACTCCTACGAGCAGTACTTC CASLGLNSYEQYF
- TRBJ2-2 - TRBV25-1 TGTGCCAGCAGTGAATTTTCGGGTAGCGGGGAGCTGTTTTTT CASSEFSGSGELFF
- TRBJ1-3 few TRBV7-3 TGTGCCAGCAGCTTAGACTCTGGAAACACCATATATTTT CASSLDSGNTIYF